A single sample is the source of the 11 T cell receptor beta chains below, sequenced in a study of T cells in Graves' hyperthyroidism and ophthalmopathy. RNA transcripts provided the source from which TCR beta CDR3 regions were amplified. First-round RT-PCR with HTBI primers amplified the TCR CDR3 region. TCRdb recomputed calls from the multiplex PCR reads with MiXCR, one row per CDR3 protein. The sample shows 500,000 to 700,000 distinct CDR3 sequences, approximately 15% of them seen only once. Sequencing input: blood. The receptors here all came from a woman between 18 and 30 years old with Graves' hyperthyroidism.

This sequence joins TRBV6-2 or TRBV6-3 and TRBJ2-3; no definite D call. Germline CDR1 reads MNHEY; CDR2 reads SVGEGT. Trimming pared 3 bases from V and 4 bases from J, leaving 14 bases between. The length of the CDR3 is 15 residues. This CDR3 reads CASSYAAAVPDTQYF. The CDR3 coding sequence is TGTGCCAGCAGTTATGCCGCTGCGGTCCCAGATACGCAGTATTTT.

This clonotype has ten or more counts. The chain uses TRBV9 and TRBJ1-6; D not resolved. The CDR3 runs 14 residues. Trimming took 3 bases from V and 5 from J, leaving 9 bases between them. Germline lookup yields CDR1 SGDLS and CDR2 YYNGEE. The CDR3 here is CASSADFNNSPLHF. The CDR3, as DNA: TGTGCCAGCAGCGCCGACTTTAATAATTCACCCCTCCACTTT.

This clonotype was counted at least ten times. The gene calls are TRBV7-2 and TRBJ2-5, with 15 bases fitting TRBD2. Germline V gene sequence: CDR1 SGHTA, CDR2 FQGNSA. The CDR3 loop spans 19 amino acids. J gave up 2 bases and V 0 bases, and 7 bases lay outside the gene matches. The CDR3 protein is CASSLAPGLAGGKQETQYF. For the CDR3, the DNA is TGTGCCAGCAGCTTAGCGCCGGGACTAGCGGGAGGAAAGCAAGAGACCCAGTACTTC.

The CDR3 DNA sequence: TGTGCCAGTAGTATCGGGACTTTCTCTTCACCCCTCCACTTT. It specifies CASSIGTFSSPLHF. The chain is built from TRBV19 and TRBJ1-6, with D possibly matching TRBD1 (5 bases). This CDR3 has 14 residues. Germline loops: CDR1 LNHDA, CDR2 SQIVND (reference sequence). V lost 3 bases and J lost 9, with 12 bases in between.

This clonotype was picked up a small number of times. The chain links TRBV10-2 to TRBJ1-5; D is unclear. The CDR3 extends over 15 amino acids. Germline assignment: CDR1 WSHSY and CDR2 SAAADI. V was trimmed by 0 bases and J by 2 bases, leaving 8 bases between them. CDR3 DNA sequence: TGCGCCAGCAGTGAGTCGGGGAGGGGCAATCAGCCCCAGCATTTT. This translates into CASSESGRGNQPQHF.

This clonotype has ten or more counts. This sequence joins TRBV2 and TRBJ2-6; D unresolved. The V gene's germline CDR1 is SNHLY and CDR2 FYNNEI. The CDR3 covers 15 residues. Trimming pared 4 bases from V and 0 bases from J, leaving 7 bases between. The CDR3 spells CASSVPNSGANVLTF. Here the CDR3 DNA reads TGTGCCAGCAGTGTCCCCAACTCTGGGGCCAACGTCCTGACTTTC.

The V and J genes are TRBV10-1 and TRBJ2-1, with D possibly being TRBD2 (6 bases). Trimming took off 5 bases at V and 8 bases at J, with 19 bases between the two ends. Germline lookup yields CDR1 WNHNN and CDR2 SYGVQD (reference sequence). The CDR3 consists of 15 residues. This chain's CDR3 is CASSQASVGIYEQFF. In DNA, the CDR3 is TGCGCCAGCAGTCAAGCTAGCGTGGGCATCTATGAGCAGTTCTTC.

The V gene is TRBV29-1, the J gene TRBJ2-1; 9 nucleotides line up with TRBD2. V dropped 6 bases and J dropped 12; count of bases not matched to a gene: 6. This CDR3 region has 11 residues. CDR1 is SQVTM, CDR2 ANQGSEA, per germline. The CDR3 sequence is CSVAGGDVQFF. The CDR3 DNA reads TGCAGCGTGGCGGGGGGGGACGTGCAGTTCTTC.

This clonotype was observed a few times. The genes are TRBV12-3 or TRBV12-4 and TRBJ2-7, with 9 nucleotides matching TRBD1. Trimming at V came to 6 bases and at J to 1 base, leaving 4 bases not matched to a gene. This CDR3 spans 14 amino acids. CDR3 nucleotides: TGTGCCAGCAGGGAGGGACAGGGTTCCTACGAGCAGTACTTC. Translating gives CASREGQGSYEQYF.

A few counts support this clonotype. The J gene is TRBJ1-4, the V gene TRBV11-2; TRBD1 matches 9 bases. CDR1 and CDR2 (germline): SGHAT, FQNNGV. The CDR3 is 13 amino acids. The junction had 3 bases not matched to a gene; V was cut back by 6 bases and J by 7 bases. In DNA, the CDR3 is TGTGCCAGCAGTCGGGACAGGGTTGAAAAACTGTTTTTT. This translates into CASSRDRVEKLFF. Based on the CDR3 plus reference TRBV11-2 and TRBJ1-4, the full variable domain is EAGVAQSPRYKIIEKRQSVAFWCNPISGHATLYWYQQILGQGPKLLIQFQNNGVVDDSQLPKDRFSAERLKGVDSTLKIQPAKLEDSAVYLCASSRDRVEKLFFGSGTQLSVL.

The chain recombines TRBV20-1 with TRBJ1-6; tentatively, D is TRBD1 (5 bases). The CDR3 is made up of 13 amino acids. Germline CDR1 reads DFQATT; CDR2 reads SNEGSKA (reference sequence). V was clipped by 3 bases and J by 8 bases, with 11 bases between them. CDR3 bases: TGCAGTGCTAGTCAGGGAGGGGATTCACCCCTCCACTTT. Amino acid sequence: CSASQGGDSPLHF.